Here is one TCR beta chain with its context. What it binds is unknown. TCRdb independently ran MiXCR on the reads; one entry per CDR3 protein. This sample yields about half a million distinct CDR3 sequences, of which around 35% are seen a single time; roughly 15% belongs to the top ten. This entry belongs to a study of T cell repertoires in cytomegalovirus infection. Study in general: Evidence of both CMV infection and a matching HLA type came from public TCR beta signatures.

This CDR3 contains 13 residues. The V and J ends lost 1 base and 8 bases respectively, with 10 bases between them. Germline assignment: CDR1 SGHVT and CDR2 SQSDAQ. The sequence was collected from a human donor in good health (CMV status not recorded). Some clones in this sample may be carry-over from other donors' samples. The sequences come from cultured PBMCs, collected from culture after CMV antigen stimulation. The chain employs TRBV7-4 and TRBJ2-3, with D possibly matching TRBD2 (6 bases). The CDR3: CASSLGGGATQYF. In DNA form, the CDR3 reads TGTGCCAGCAGCTTAGGAGGCGGGGCTACGCAGTATTTT.